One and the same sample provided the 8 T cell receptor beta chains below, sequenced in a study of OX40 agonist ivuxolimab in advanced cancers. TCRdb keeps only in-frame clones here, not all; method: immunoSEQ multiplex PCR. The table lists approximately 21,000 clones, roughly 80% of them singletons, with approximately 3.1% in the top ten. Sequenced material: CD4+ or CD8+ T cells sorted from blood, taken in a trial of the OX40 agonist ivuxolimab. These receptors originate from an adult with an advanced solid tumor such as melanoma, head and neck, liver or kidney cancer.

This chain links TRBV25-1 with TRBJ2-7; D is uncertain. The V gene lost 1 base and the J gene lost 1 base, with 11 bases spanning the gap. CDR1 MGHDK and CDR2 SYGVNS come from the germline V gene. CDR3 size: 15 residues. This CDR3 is CASSELGDPSYEQYF. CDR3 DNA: TGTGCCAGCAGTGAATTGGGTGACCCGTCCTACGAGCAGTACTTC.

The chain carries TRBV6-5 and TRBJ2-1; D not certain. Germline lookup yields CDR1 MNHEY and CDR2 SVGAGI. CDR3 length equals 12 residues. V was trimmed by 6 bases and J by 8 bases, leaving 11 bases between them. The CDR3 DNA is TGTGCCAGCAGCTCCAGGAGCTATGAGCAGTTCTTC. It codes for CASSSRSYEQFF.

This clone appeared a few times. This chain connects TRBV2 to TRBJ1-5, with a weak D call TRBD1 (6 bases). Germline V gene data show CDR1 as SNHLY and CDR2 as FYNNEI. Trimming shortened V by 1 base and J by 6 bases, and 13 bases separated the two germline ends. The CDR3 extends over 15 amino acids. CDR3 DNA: TGTGCCAGCAGTGAAGGAAGGGGGTACGGTCAGCCCCAGCATTTT. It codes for CASSEGRGYGQPQHF.

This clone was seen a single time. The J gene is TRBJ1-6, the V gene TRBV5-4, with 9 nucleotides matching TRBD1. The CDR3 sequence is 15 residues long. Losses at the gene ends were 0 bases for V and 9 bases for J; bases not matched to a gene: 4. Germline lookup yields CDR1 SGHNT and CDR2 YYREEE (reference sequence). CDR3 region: CASSLAGGQGSPLHF. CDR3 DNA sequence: TGTGCCAGCAGCTTGGCCGGGGGACAGGGTTCACCCCTCCACTTT.

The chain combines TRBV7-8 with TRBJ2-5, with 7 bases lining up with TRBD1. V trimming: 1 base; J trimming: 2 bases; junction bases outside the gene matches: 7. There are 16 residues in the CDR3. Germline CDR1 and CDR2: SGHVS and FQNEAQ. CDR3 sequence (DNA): TGTGCCAGCAGCTTAGATGTCGGCAGGGGGCAAGAGACCCAGTACTTC. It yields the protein CASSLDVGRGQETQYF.

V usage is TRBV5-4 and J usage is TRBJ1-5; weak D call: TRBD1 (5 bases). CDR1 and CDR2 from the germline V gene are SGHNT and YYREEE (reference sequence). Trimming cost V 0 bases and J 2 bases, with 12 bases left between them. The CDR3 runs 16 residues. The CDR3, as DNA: TGTGCCAGCAGCTTGGGACCAGGGAACGGCAATCAGCCCCAGCATTTT. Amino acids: CASSLGPGNGNQPQHF.

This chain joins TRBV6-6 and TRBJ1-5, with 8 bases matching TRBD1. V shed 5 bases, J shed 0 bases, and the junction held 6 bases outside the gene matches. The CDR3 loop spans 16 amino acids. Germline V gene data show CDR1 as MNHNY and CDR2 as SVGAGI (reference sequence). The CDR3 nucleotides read TGTGCCAGCAGTACTGGGACAGGAAATAGCAATCAGCCCCAGCATTTT. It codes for CASSTGTGNSNQPQHF.

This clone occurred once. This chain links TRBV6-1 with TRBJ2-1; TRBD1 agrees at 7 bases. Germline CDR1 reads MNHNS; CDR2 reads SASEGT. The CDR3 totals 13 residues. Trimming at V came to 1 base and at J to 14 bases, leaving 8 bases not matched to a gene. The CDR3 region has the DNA TGTGCCAGCAGTGAAGGCCCGGACAGGACTGAGTTCTTC. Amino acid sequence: CASSEGPDRTEFF.